The 10 T cell receptor beta chains below come from one sample, sequenced in a study of blood T cell repertoires in COVID-19. Method: immunoSEQ multiplex PCR; TCRdb's copy keeps in-frame clones and lacks some. The table records more than 250,000 clones, approximately 85% of them present only once. The sequenced material came from peripheral blood. The receptors originated from a man aged 50 or older with active or convalescent COVID-19.

This chain uses TRBV4-1 with TRBJ2-1; 8 positions agree with TRBD1. V lost 0 bases to trimming and J lost 3 bases; unmatched junction nucleotides: 10. Germline CDR1 is MGHRA and CDR2 is YSYEKL. CDR3 length: 18 amino acids. The CDR3 DNA is TGCGCCAGCAGCCAAGATGGAAGGGGACAGGCGCTCTACAATGAGCAGTTCTTC. Protein: CASSQDGRGQALYNEQFF.

This clone was recorded only once. The chain combines TRBV5-1 with TRBJ2-1; 11 positions agree with TRBD2. The CDR3 extends over 16 amino acids. CDR1 is SGHRS, CDR2 YFSETQ, per germline. J lost 7 bases, V lost 0 bases, and 6 bases had no gene match. DNA for the CDR3: TGCGCCAGCAGCTTGGAGGCTAGCGGGAGGAGAAATGAGCAGTTCTTC. Protein sequence: CASSLEASGRRNEQFF.

This clone was counted once. This chain joins TRBV5-5 and TRBJ2-2; no reliable D call. Germline V gives CDR1 SGHKS, CDR2 YYEKEE (reference sequence). This CDR3 region has 12 residues. The V end was cut by 2 bases, the J end by 4 bases, with 3 bases between. Written as DNA, the CDR3 is TGTGCCAGCAGCTTCAGCACCGGGGAGCTGTTTTTT. Protein sequence: CASSFSTGELFF.

V usage is TRBV19 and J usage is TRBJ1-5; 7 bases line up with TRBD1. The length of the CDR3 is 12 residues. Germline CDR1 and CDR2: LNHDA and SQIVND (reference sequence). The J segment lost 7 bases and the V segment lost 7 bases, leaving 4 bases of the junction unmatched. This chain's CDR3 is CASNDREQPQHF. The CDR3 DNA reads TGTGCCAGTAACGACAGGGAACAGCCCCAGCATTTT.

This rearrangement joins TRBV6-2 or TRBV6-3 to TRBJ2-5; tentative D call: TRBD2 (6 bases). V was trimmed by 2 bases and J by 7 bases, leaving 11 bases between them. CDR1 MNHEY and CDR2 SVGEGT come from the germline V gene. The length of the CDR3 is 13 residues. The CDR3 loop is CASSYEEGRTQYF. Written as DNA, the CDR3 is TGTGCCAGCAGTTACGAGGAGGGACGGACCCAGTACTTC.

This rearrangement joins TRBV11-2 to TRBJ1-2; D is uncertain. Deletions cut 5 bases from V and 6 bases from J, with 13 bases between. Per the germline V gene, CDR1 is SGHAT and CDR2 is FQNNGV. The CDR3 has 13 residues. The DNA of the CDR3 is TGTGCCAGCAGCCCTAGCTCTGGGCATGGCTACACCTTC. Protein: CASSPSSGHGYTF. The full variable domain, with the rest looked up from reference TRBV11-2 and TRBJ1-2, is EAGVAQSPRYKIIEKRQSVAFWCNPISGHATLYWYQQILGQGPKLLIQFQNNGVVDDSQLPKDRFSAERLKGVDSTLKIQPAKLEDSAVYLCASSPSSGHGYTFGSGTRLTVV.

In this sample, this clone turned up a few times. The V call is TRBV7-9, the J call TRBJ1-4, with D unclear. The V end lost 4 bases, the J end lost 8 bases, and 17 bases lay between the germline ends. Germline V gene sequence: CDR1 SEHNR, CDR2 FQNEAQ (reference sequence). The CDR3 totals 15 residues. As DNA, the CDR3 is TGTGCCAGCAGCTCCATTACAGCCAGGAGGGAAAAACTGTTTTTT. It codes for CASSSITARREKLFF.

The chain carries TRBV27 and TRBJ2-7, with D possibly being TRBD1 (5 bases). Trimming pared 4 bases from V and 4 bases from J, leaving 14 bases between. CDR1 is MNHEY, CDR2 SMNVEV, per germline (reference sequence). This CDR3 is 14 amino acids long. CDR3 residues: CASSSQGKRYEQYF. DNA of the CDR3: TGTGCCAGCAGTTCGCAGGGTAAGAGGTACGAGCAGTACTTC.

The chain has TRBV3-1 (or the pseudogene TRBV3-2) and TRBJ2-7; 7 nucleotides match TRBD2. The V segment lost 4 bases and the J segment 2 bases; nucleotides outside the gene matches: 5. This CDR3 has 14 amino acids. Germline CDR1 LGHDT, CDR2 YNNKEL (reference sequence). The CDR3 bases are TGTGCCAGCAGCCCCTTGGGGGGGACCTACGAGCAGTACTTC. Translated: CASSPLGGTYEQYF.

The rearrangement links TRBV28 to TRBJ2-5; possible D gene TRBD2, 5 bases. The CDR3 sequence is 16 residues long. Germline assignment: CDR1 MDHEN and CDR2 SYDVKM. V was trimmed by 3 bases and J by 1 base, leaving 15 bases between them. CDR3 DNA sequence: TGTGCCAGCAGTTTTTTCGGGGAAGGTCCCCAAGAGACCCAGTACTTC. As protein: CASSFFGEGPQETQYF.